Below, 11 T cell receptor beta chains from the same sample are listed, as sequenced in a study of CD8+ T cells in alopecia areata. Investigators isolated RNA and reverse transcribed it into cDNA to act as the sequencing template. TCRdb's table, derived via immunoSEQ multiplex PCR, lists solely in-frame clones and lacks some. This sample carries 90,000 to 130,000 clones, none of them present only once. Sequences were obtained from lesional skin. The receptors here all came from a C3H/HeJ mouse with alopecia areata. The mice in this strain carry MHC haplotype H2-k.

A remark on this clone: Germline and genes here are mouse. The read is 4 residues too short to cover the CDR3 end, so that end is filled in from the germline J gene. This sequence joins TRBV13-2 and TRBJ2-7, with D possibly TRBD1 on 6 matching bases. The germline V gene encodes CDR1 NNHNN and CDR2 SYGAGS (reference sequence). The CDR3 consists of 14 residues. The CDR3 DNA, read in part, is TGTGCCAGCGGTGACGGCCAGGGGCCTTAT. Protein: CASGDGQGPY. The complete CDR3 sequence is CASGDGQGPYEQYF.

About this clone itself: A junction boundary mismatches the germline segment, possibly from a read error. The listed genes are named as in mouse. The CDR3 extends 4 residues past the end of the read, so its final part is completed from the germline J gene. This chain uses TRBV17 with TRBJ2-7; D not certain. Per germline, CDR1 MNHDT and CDR2 YYDKIL. CDR3 length: 13 amino acids. CDR3 DNA (partial): TGTGCTAGCGGTAGAGAACTTTTCTAT. It encodes CASGRELFY. The complete CDR3 protein is CASGRELFYEQYF.

This clone was observed a handful of times. Gene names follow the mouse nomenclature. Read data end 4 residues before the CDR3 end; the end is taken from the germline J gene. The rearrangement uses TRBV13-2 and TRBJ2-3, with D perhaps TRBD2 (7 bases). Trimming removed 0 bases at V and 0 bases at J, with 11 bases between. The CDR3 is made up of 16 amino acids. Germline V gives CDR1 NNHNN, CDR2 SYGAGS (reference sequence). The CDR3 reads CASGDAGGFSAETLYF. CDR3 bases read: TGTGCCAGCGGTGATGCTGGGGGCTTTAGTGCAGAA.

Of note for this clone: Gene names and germline refer to mouse. The observed sequence ends 4 residues before the CDR3 terminus, with the missing tail filled in from the germline J gene. This CDR3 is also generated by other DNA sequences in the sample. V and J are TRBV19 and TRBJ2-5; maybe TRBD1 (6 bases). CDR1 is FNHDT and CDR2 is SITEND in the germline V gene (reference sequence). The CDR3 covers 13 residues. The CDR3 bases that were read are TGTGCCAGCAGCCCTGACAGGAAAGAC. It is translated as CASSPDRKD. The CDR3, in full, reads CASSPDRKDTQYF.

There are a few counts of this clone. Mouse gene names and germline throughout. The sequenced fragment ends 4 residues before the CDR3 boundary, so the rest is inferred from the germline J gene. The chain links TRBV1 to TRBJ1-1; tentatively, D is TRBD1 (5 bases). Looked up from germline, CDR1 is NSQYPW and CDR2 is LRSPGD (reference sequence). Trimming took 2 bases from V and 3 from J, leaving 13 bases between them. CDR3 length: 15 residues. The DNA read from the CDR3 is TGCACCTGCAGTGCACTCGGCAGGGATGACACA. It encodes CTCSALGRDDT. The CDR3, in full, reads CTCSALGRDDTEVFF.

This clone was seen only a few times. Gene labels here are mouse ones. The read halts 4 residues ahead of the CDR3 end, with the missing end drawn from the germline J gene. The chain has TRBV13-1 and TRBJ2-1, with 14 bases fitting TRBD2. The CDR3 has 16 residues. Germline CDR1 and CDR2: NSHNY and SYGAGN. CDR3 DNA, as far as it was read: TGTGCCAGCAGCCCGGGACTGGGGGGGCGCGGGGCT. It yields the protein CASSPGLGGRGA. The whole CDR3 sequence is CASSPGLGGRGAEQFF.

As regards this clone: At residue 12, TCRdb's protein disagrees with the DNA translation; the protein shown here derives from the DNA. The genes and germline here are from mouse. With the read ending 3 residues before the CDR3 end, the germline J gene is used to fill in that end. The chain employs TRBV13-3 and TRBJ1-6; no reliable D call. TRBJ1-6 is annotated as an ORF whose role is uncertain. V gave up 4 bases and J gave up 3 bases, with 11 bases separating them. Germline V gene data show CDR1 as NNHDY and CDR2 as SYVADS. The CDR3 spans 15 residues. Partial CDR3 DNA: TGTGCCAGCAGTCCTGACAAATACTATAATTCGCCC. Translated: CASSPDKYYNSP. The whole CDR3 reads CASSPDKYYNSPLYF.

This clone was detected a few times. Mouse gene names and germline throughout. The read falls 4 residues short of the CDR3 end, and the missing part is taken from the germline J gene. The chain links TRBV13-2 to TRBJ2-2; D is perhaps TRBD1 (6 bases). The V end was cut by 2 bases, the J end by 5 bases, with 10 bases between. The CDR3 loop spans 14 amino acids. The V gene's germline CDR1 is NNHNN and CDR2 SYGAGS (reference sequence). CDR3 residues: CASGDRGATGQLYF. Incomplete CDR3 DNA: TGTGCCAGCGGTGACAGGGGCGCGACCGGG.

This clone was observed at least ten times. Gene names refer to mouse genes. Coverage ceases 4 residues before the CDR3 finishes, and the germline J gene fills in the end. The chain combines TRBV13-3 with TRBJ2-3, with D possibly matching TRBD1 (5 bases). The V gene's germline CDR1 is NNHDY and CDR2 SYVADS. The CDR3 totals 14 residues. The V end was cut by 5 bases, the J end by 1 base, with 11 bases between. CDR3 sequence reads: CASRDTSGAETLYF. Incomplete CDR3 DNA: TGTGCCAGCAGGGACACCTCTGGTGCAGAA.

This clone was observed a handful of times. Germline and genes here are mouse. The CDR3 end is not reached by the read, which stops 4 residues before it; the germline J gene fills it in. The V call is TRBV19, the J call TRBJ2-5; the match to TRBD2 covers 10 bases. Germline V lookup: CDR1 FNHDT, CDR2 SITEND (reference sequence). The length of the CDR3 is 15 residues. CDR3 DNA (partial): TGTGCCAGCAGTATTGTCGGGACTGGGGAAGAC. Its translation is CASSIVGTGED. In full, the CDR3 reads CASSIVGTGEDTQYF.

Turning to this clone: Any gene name here is a mouse gene name. The read falls 4 residues short of the CDR3 end, and the missing part is taken from the germline J gene. The rearrangement links TRBV13-3 to TRBJ2-2, with TRBD1 as a possible D gene (6 bases). V was clipped by 5 bases and J by 4 bases, with 9 bases between them. The CDR3 length is 13 residues. Germline CDR1 reads NNHDY; CDR2 reads SYVADS. The CDR3 sequence: CASSHRATGQLYF. The sequenced CDR3 bases are TGTGCCAGCAGCCACAGGGCCACCGGG.